The clone carrying this T cell receptor (beta chain) appeared once. TCRdb's copy holds only in-frame clones and misses some; the assay was immunoSEQ multiplex PCR. The data show fewer than 600,000 clones, just over 75% seen once. All donors were healthy HIV-negative adults lacking recent acute infections or vaccinations. The record originates from a study of shared clonotypes between healthy human individuals. Study information: Sampling drew on donors who were a couple of women and a few men aged 18 to 49.

This receptor was taken from a woman aged 40 to 50 in good health. Some clones in this sample may be carry-over from other donors' samples. The sample consisted of PBMCs.

The CDR3 here is CASSLTPPPYEQYF. The CDR3 nucleotides read TGTGCCAGCAGTTTAACCCCACCTCCATACGAGCAGTACTTC. This chain joins TRBV28 and TRBJ2-7, with no clear D. The CDR3 is 14 residues long. CDR1 MDHEN and CDR2 SYDVKM come from the germline V gene. Trimming took 2 bases from V and 4 from J, leaving 12 bases between them.